This TCR beta chain came from a study of shared clonotypes between healthy human individuals. It was CD45RO-negative cells, positively selected for CCR7, that made up naive CD8 cells, with terminally differentiated effector memory CD45RA+ cells excluded. Generated by immunoSEQ multiplex PCR, the TCRdb table keeps only in-frame clones and is missing some. This sample carries about 680,000 clones, 92% of them seen once, and the ten largest clones take more than 20%. Trimming took 7 bases from V and 2 from J, leaving 14 bases between them. Germline-derived CDR1 and CDR2 are SQVTM and ANQGSEA. The CDR3 consists of 13 residues.

The chain recombines TRBV29-1 with TRBJ1-2; a weak D match, TRBD1 (5 bases). Sequenced: naive CD8+ T cells sorted from blood. This sequence was found in a man in his thirties or forties in good health. CDR3 amino acids: CSAGGTVNYGYTF. For the CDR3, the DNA is TGCAGCGCCGGTGGGACGGTAAACTATGGCTACACCTTC.